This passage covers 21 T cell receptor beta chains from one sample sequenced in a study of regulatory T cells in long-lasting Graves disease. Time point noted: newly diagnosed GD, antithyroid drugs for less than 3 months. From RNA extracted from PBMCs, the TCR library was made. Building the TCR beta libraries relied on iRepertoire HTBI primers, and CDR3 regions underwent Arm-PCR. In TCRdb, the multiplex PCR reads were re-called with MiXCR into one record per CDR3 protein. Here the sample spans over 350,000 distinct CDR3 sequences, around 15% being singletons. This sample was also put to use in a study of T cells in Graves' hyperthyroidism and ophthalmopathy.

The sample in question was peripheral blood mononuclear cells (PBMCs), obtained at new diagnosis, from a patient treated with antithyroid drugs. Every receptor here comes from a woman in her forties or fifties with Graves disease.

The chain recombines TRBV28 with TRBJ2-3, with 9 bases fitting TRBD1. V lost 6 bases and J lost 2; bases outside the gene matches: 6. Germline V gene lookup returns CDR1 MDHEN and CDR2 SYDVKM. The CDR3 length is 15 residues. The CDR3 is CASSNDRGVTDTQYF. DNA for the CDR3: TGTGCCAGCAGCAACGACAGGGGGGTCACAGATACGCAGTATTTT.

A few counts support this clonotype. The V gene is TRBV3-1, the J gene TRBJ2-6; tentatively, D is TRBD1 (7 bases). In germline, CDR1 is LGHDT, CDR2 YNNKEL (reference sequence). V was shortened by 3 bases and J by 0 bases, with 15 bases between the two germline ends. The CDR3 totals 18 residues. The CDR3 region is CASSQEGTASSGANVLTF. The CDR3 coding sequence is TGTGCCAGCAGCCAGGAGGGGACAGCCTCCTCTGGGGCCAACGTCCTGACTTTC.

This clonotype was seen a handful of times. The CDR3 nucleotides read TGTGCCAGTAGTATCGATAAATTAGGAGGGTCCTACAATGAGCAGTTCTTC. This gives the protein CASSIDKLGGSYNEQFF. The rearrangement joins TRBV19 to TRBJ2-1; a possible D gene is TRBD2 (6 bases). This CDR3 spans 17 amino acids. Germline V gene lookup returns CDR1 LNHDA and CDR2 SQIVND (reference sequence). V was cut by 3 bases and J by 1 base, with 16 bases left in between. Full variable domain (outside the CDR3, taken from reference TRBV19 and TRBJ2-1): DGGITQSPKYLFRKEGQNVTLSCEQNLNHDAMYWYRQDPGQGLRLIYYSQIVNDFQKGDIAEGYSVSREKKESFPLTVTSAQKNPTAFYLCASSIDKLGGSYNEQFFGPGTRLTVL.

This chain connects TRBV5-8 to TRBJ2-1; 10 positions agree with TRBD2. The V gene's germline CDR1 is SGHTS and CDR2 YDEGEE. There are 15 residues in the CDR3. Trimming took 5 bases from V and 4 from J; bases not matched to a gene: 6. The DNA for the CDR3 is TGTGCCAGCAGACCAGCGGGAGGGGAGTACAATGAGCAGTTCTTC. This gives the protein CASRPAGGEYNEQFF.

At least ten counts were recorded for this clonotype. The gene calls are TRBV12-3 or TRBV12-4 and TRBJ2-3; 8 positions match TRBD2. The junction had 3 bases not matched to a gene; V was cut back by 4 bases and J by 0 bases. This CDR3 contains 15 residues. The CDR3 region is CASSWASGSTDTQYF. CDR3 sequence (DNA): TGTGCCAGCAGTTGGGCTAGCGGGAGCACAGATACGCAGTATTTT.

In nucleotides, the CDR3 is TGTGCCGGGGGGGCAATCGAAAAACTGTTTTTT. This encodes CAGGAIEKLFF. This chain uses TRBV2 with TRBJ1-4, with TRBD1 as a possible D gene (6 bases). V was pared by 11 bases and J by 8 bases, with 12 bases between. Germline V gene data show CDR1 as SNHLY and CDR2 as FYNNEI. This CDR3 is 11 amino acids long.

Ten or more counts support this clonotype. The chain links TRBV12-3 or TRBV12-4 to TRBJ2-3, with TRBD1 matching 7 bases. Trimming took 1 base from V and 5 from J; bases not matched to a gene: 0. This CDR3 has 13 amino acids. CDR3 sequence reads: CASSLGQGDTQYF. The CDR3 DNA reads TGTGCCAGCAGTTTAGGACAGGGAGATACGCAGTATTTT.

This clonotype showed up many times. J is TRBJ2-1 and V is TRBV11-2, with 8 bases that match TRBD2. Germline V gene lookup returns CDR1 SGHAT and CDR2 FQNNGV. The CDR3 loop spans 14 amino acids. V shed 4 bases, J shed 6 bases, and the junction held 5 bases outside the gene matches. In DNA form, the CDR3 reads TGTGCCAGCAGCTCGGGACTAGGGGGCAATGAGCAGTTCTTC. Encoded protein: CASSSGLGGNEQFF. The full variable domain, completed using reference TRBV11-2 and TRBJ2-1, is EAGVAQSPRYKIIEKRQSVAFWCNPISGHATLYWYQQILGQGPKLLIQFQNNGVVDDSQLPKDRFSAERLKGVDSTLKIQPAKLEDSAVYLCASSSGLGGNEQFFGPGTRLTVL.

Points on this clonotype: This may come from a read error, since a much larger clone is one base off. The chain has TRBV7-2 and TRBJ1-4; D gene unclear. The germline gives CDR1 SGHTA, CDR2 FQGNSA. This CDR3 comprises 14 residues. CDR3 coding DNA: TGTGCCAGCAGCTTAATGCCCAACATTGAAAGACTGTTTTTT. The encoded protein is CASSLMPNIERLFF.

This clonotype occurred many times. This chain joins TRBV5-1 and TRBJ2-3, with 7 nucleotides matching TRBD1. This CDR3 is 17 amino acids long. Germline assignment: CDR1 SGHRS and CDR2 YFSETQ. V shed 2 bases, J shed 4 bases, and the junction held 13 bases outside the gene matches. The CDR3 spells CASSFLTRTGVADTQYF. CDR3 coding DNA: TGCGCCAGCAGCTTCTTGACCAGGACAGGAGTCGCAGATACGCAGTATTTT.

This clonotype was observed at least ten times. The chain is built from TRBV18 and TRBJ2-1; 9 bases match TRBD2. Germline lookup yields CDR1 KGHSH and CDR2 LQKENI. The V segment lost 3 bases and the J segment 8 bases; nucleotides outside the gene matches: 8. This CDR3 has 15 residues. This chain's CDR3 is CASSPMREGHYEQFF. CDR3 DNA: TGTGCCAGCTCACCCATGCGGGAGGGCCACTATGAGCAGTTCTTC.

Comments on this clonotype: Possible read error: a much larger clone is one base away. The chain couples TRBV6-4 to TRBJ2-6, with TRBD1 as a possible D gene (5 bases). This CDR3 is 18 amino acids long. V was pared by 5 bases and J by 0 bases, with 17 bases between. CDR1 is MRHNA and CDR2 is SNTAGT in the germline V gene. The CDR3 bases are TGTGCCAGCAGTCACTGGGGCACTACACACTCTGGGGCCAACGTCCTGACTTTC. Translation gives CASSHWGTTHSGANVLTF.

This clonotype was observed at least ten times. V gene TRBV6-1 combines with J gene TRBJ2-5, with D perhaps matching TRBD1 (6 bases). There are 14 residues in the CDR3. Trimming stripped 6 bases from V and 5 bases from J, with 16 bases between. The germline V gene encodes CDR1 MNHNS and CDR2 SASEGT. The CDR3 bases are TGTGCCAGCAGCGGGACATCCGAAGGCGAGACCCAGTACTTC. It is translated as CASSGTSEGETQYF.

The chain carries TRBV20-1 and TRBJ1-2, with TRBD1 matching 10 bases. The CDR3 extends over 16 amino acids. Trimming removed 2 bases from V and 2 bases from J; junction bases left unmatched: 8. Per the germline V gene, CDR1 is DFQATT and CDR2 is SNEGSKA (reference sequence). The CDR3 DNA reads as TGCAGTGCTAGACCTAACCAGGGACAGGGGAACTATGGCTACACCTTC. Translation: CSARPNQGQGNYGYTF.

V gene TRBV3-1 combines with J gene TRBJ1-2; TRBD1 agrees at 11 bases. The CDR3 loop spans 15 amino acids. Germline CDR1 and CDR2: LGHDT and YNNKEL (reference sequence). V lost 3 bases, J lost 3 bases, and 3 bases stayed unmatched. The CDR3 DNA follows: TGTGCCAGCAGCCATCCGGGACAGGGGGACTATGGCTACACCTTC. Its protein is CASSHPGQGDYGYTF.

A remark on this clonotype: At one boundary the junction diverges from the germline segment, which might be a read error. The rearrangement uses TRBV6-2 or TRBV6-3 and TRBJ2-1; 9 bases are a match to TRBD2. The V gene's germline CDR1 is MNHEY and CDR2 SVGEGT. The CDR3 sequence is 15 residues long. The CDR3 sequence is CASSKPGLANNEQSF. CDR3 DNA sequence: TGTGCCAGCAGTAAGCCGGGACTAGCTAACAATGAGCAGTCCTTC.

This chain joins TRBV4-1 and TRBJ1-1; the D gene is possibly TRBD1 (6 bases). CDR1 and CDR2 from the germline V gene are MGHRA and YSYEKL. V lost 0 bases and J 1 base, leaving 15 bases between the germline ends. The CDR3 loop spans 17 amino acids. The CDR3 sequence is CASSQDPRVRGNTEAFF. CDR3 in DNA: TGCGCCAGCAGCCAAGATCCTCGTGTCAGGGGGAACACTGAAGCTTTCTTT.

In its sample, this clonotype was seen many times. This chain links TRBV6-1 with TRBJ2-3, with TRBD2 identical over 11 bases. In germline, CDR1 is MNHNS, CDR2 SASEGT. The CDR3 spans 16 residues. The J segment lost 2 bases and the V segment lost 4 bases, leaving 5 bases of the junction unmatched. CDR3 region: CASSGLAGRDTDTQYF. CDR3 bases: TGTGCCAGCAGTGGACTAGCGGGAAGGGACACAGATACGCAGTATTTT.

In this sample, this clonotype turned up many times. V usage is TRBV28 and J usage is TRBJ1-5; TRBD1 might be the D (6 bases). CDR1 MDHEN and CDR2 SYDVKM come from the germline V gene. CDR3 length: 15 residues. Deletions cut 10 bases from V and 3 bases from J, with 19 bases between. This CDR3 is CATLSGGRDNQPQHF. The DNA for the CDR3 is TGTGCCACCCTATCCGGGGGGCGCGACAATCAGCCCCAGCATTTT.

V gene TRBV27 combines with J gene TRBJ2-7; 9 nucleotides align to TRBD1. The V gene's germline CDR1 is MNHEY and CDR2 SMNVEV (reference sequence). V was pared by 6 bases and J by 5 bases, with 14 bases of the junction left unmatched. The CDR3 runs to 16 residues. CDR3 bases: TGTGCCAGCAGACGAGTCACCGGGACAGGGAAACACGAGCAGTACTTC. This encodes CASRRVTGTGKHEQYF.

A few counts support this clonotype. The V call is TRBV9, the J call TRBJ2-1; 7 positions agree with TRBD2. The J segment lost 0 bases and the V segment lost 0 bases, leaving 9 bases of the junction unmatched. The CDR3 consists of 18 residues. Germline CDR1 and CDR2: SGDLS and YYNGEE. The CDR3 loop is CASSVAPLAAGSYNEQFF. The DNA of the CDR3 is TGTGCCAGCAGCGTAGCCCCTCTAGCGGCCGGCTCCTACAATGAGCAGTTCTTC.